The present TCR beta chain was sequenced within a study of blood T cell repertoires in COVID-19. Study information: Donors in the United States, Italy and Spain gave samples during acute or convalescent COVID-19. PBMCs, B-cell-depleted T cells, or T cells were the source of the cDNA or gDNA that made up the material.

The CDR3 spans 15 residues. V shed 3 bases, J shed 2 bases, and the junction held 6 bases outside the gene matches. In germline, CDR1 is SGDLS, CDR2 YYNGEE. Per the original methods: Cell counts per sample came from amplifying reference gene primers. Assay used: immunoSEQ multiplex PCR; TCRdb lists only in-frame clones, some missing. V, J and clone size are those of that table, while D and trimming were read from the DNA. The table has about 180,000 clones, approximately 85% seen once. This sequence was found in a woman over 75 with acute or convalescent COVID-19. The material sequenced was peripheral blood. The chain joins TRBV9 to TRBJ2-7, with 9 positions matching TRBD1. CDR3 loop: CASSAGQGGPYEQYF. The DNA for the CDR3 is TGTGCCAGCAGCGCGGGACAGGGAGGGCCCTACGAGCAGTACTTC.